This passage covers 17 T cell receptor beta chains from one sample sequenced in a study of OX40 agonist ivuxolimab in advanced cancers. Profiled with immunoSEQ multiplex PCR; TCRdb holds only in-frame clones, not every one. The sample holds tens of thousands of clones, roughly 88% seen once. Source: CD4+ or CD8+ T cells sorted from blood, taken in a trial of the OX40 agonist ivuxolimab. Receptors were obtained from an adult with an advanced solid tumor such as melanoma, head and neck, liver or kidney cancer.

This chain uses TRBV7-2 with TRBJ1-1; tentative D call: TRBD1 (6 bases). V was clipped by 4 bases and J by 0 bases, with 6 bases between them. CDR1 is SGHTA and CDR2 is FQGNSA in the germline V gene. The CDR3 length is 13 residues. DNA of the CDR3: TGTGCCAGCAGCTACAGGGTGAACACTGAAGCTTTCTTT. It codes for CASSYRVNTEAFF.

The CDR3 is CASSSPGQGARNEQFF. For the CDR3, the DNA is TGTGCCAGCAGTTCTCCCGGACAGGGGGCTAGGAATGAGCAGTTCTTC. The V call is TRBV28, the J call TRBJ2-1; 11 bases are shared with TRBD1. The germline gives CDR1 MDHEN, CDR2 SYDVKM. The CDR3 consists of 16 residues. Germline trimming cut 4 bases from V and 7 bases from J; bases unmatched to any gene: 9.

The chain uses TRBV7-4 and TRBJ2-7; TRBD1 might be the D (5 bases). V was cut by 2 bases and J by 2 bases, with 13 bases left in between. The CDR3 totals 15 residues. In germline, CDR1 is SGHVT, CDR2 SQSDAQ. CDR3 residues: CASSLSAGSPYEQYF. Written as DNA, the CDR3 is TGTGCCAGCAGCTTATCGGCAGGGTCTCCCTACGAGCAGTACTTC.

The rearrangement links TRBV28 to TRBJ1-5; D call uncertain. The CDR3 has 14 residues. The V gene lost 5 bases and the J gene lost 10 bases, with 18 bases spanning the gap. The germline gives CDR1 MDHEN, CDR2 SYDVKM. CDR3 DNA sequence: TGTGCCAGCAGTCCTCAATCGCTTGCTGGTCCCCAGCATTTT. It encodes CASSPQSLAGPQHF.

This clone was observed once. The rearrangement uses TRBV28 and TRBJ2-7, with 10 bases lining up with TRBD2. The ends lost 6 bases at V and 3 bases at J; junction bases unmatched: 8. This CDR3 is 15 amino acids long. Germline V gene lookup returns CDR1 MDHEN and CDR2 SYDVKM. The CDR3 sequence is CASSQQRGGRYEQYF. The DNA for the CDR3 is TGTGCCAGCAGCCAGCAGCGGGGGGGCCGCTACGAGCAGTACTTC.

This clone was seen a single time. V and J are TRBV7-8 and TRBJ1-5; D ambiguous. Trimming stripped 0 bases from V and 11 bases from J, with 14 bases between. This CDR3 spans 14 amino acids. In germline, CDR1 is SGHVS, CDR2 FQNEAQ. The CDR3 DNA follows: TGTGCCAGCAGCTTAGCGCTTGAGGGATCGACCCAGCATTTT. Its translation is CASSLALEGSTQHF.

This clone was found once. The chain recombines TRBV5-1 with TRBJ2-3; 9 bases are shared with TRBD2. V lost 2 bases and J lost 6; bases outside the gene matches: 10. The CDR3 loop spans 16 amino acids. Germline assignment: CDR1 SGHRS and CDR2 YFSETQ. CDR3: CASSFESGGLGDTQYF. In DNA, the CDR3 is TGCGCCAGCAGCTTCGAAAGCGGGGGGTTAGGGGATACGCAGTATTTT.

The chain carries TRBV7-7 and TRBJ2-5, with D maybe TRBD1 (6 bases). V was pared by 5 bases and J by 5 bases, with 15 bases between. This CDR3 comprises 14 residues. Germline CDR1 SSHAT, CDR2 FNYEAQ (reference sequence). The CDR3 is CASSRQDGGETQYF. The CDR3 nucleotides are TGTGCCAGCAGCCGACAGGATGGCGGGGAGACCCAGTACTTC. The whole variable domain, remainder taken from reference TRBV7-7 and TRBJ2-5, is GAGVSQSPRYKVTKRGQDVTLRCDPISSHATLYWYQQALGQGPEFLTYFNYEAQPDKSGLPSDRFSAERPEGSISTLTIQRTEQRDSAMYRCASSRQDGGETQYFGPGTRLLVL.

J is TRBJ1-5 and V is TRBV19, with D hard to call. CDR3 length equals 14 residues. V shed 5 bases and J shed 4 bases, with 12 bases lying between them. Germline CDR1 LNHDA, CDR2 SQIVND (reference sequence). CDR3 residues: CASSPTGGNQPQHF. For the CDR3, the DNA is TGTGCCAGTAGTCCTACGGGCGGGAATCAGCCCCAGCATTTT. The full variable domain, its missing parts supplied by reference TRBV19 and TRBJ1-5, is DGGITQSPKYLFRKEGQNVTLSCEQNLNHDAMYWYRQDPGQGLRLIYYSQIVNDFQKGDIAEGYSVSREKKESFPLTVTSAQKNPTAFYLCASSPTGGNQPQHFGDGTRLSIL.

This clone was recorded a few times. The chain couples TRBV5-1 to TRBJ2-6; D may be TRBD1 or TRBD2 (5 bases each). CDR1 SGHRS and CDR2 YFSETQ come from the germline V gene. This CDR3 is built from 14 residues. V dropped 4 bases and J dropped 2 bases, with 7 bases sitting between them. CDR3 amino acids: CASSRDPGANVLTF. The CDR3 DNA sequence: TGCGCCAGCAGCCGGGACCCTGGGGCCAACGTCCTGACTTTC.

This sequence joins TRBV18 and TRBJ1-2; possibly TRBD1 for D (5 bases). The CDR3 extends over 15 amino acids. CDR1 KGHSH and CDR2 LQKENI come from the germline V gene. V gave up 2 bases and J gave up 2 bases, with 12 bases separating them. The CDR3 region has the DNA TGTGCCAGCTCACCAGTCAGGGAGCCCAACTATGGCTACACCTTC. Protein product: CASSPVREPNYGYTF.

The CDR3 here is CAWSEGDLNTEAFF. The CDR3 DNA follows: TGTGCCTGGAGTGAGGGGGATTTGAACACTGAAGCTTTCTTT. The chain couples TRBV30 to TRBJ1-1; perhaps TRBD1 as D (6 bases). The CDR3 runs to 14 residues. The V gene's germline CDR1 is GTSNPN and CDR2 SVGIG (reference sequence). Trimming left V 1 base short and J 0 bases short, with 9 bases between.

In the case of this clone: Sequence at one end of the junction differs from germline and may be a read error. The gene calls are TRBV25-1 and TRBJ1-2; perhaps TRBD1 as D (6 bases). Germline lookup yields CDR1 MGHDK and CDR2 SYGVNS. The CDR3 has 12 residues. The CDR3 region has the DNA TGTGCCAGCAGTGAAGCCGGGGGCGTCTCCAACTTC. Protein: CASSEAGGVSNF.

The rearrangement links TRBV6-1 to TRBJ2-2; 7 bases map to TRBD1. Germline V gives CDR1 MNHNS, CDR2 SASEGT. The V segment lost 5 bases and the J segment 4 bases; nucleotides outside the gene matches: 4. The length of the CDR3 is 14 residues. CDR3 nucleotide sequence: TGTGCCAGCAGTTTTACAGGGGCCACCGGGGAGCTGTTTTTT. As protein: CASSFTGATGELFF.

This rearrangement joins TRBV2 to TRBJ1-2, with TRBD1 as a possible D gene (5 bases). V was clipped by 5 bases and J by 2 bases, with 12 bases between them. The CDR3 has 14 residues. Germline assignment: CDR1 SNHLY and CDR2 FYNNEI. DNA for the CDR3: TGTGCCAGCAGTCCGGCAGGGATAAACTATGGCTACACCTTC. Encoded protein: CASSPAGINYGYTF.

J is TRBJ2-7 and V is TRBV28; D unclear. Trimming stripped 9 bases from V and 0 bases from J, with 6 bases between. The CDR3 contains 11 residues. Germline CDR1 MDHEN, CDR2 SYDVKM. CDR3 coding DNA: TGTGCCAGTCGGAGCTCCTACGAGCAGTACTTC. Amino acids: CASRSSYEQYF.

The J gene is TRBJ2-5, the V gene TRBV7-9; tentatively, D is TRBD1 (6 bases). The CDR3 loop spans 15 amino acids. V lost 5 bases and J 0 bases, leaving 13 bases between the germline ends. Germline CDR1 SEHNR, CDR2 FQNEAQ (reference sequence). In nucleotides, the CDR3 is TGTGCCAGCAGCCTGGGACACCCGTACCAAGAGACCCAGTACTTC. Amino acids: CASSLGHPYQETQYF.